Below are 6 T cell receptor beta chains sequenced from a single sample in a study of human T cells and chemical hapten exposure. TCRdb reprocessed the RACE reads via MiXCR and lists one record per CDR3 protein. The repertoire has more than 250,000 distinct CDR3 sequences, roughly 7.7% of them found once; the top ten carry 1.2%. Time point of the sample: pre-sensitization, week 0. Treatment specified: therapeutic diphenylcyclopropenone sensitization with weekly scalp DPC. The sample consisted of whole blood, taken in connection with sensitization to the hapten diphenylcyclopropenone (DPC). Receptor source: a man younger than 35 with alopecia areata. Some clones in this sample may be carry-over from other donors' samples.

This sequence joins TRBV6-6 and TRBJ2-7, with D possibly matching TRBD1 (6 bases). Germline V lookup: CDR1 MNHNY, CDR2 SVGAGI (reference sequence). This CDR3 has 13 amino acids. V lost 5 bases and J 3 bases, leaving 11 bases between the germline ends. Here the CDR3 DNA reads TGTGCCAGCAGTGCGGACAGTTTCTACGAGCAGTACTTC. Translated, it gives CASSADSFYEQYF.

This clonotype was seen a handful of times. V gene TRBV6-5 combines with J gene TRBJ1-5; TRBD1 matches 10 bases. CDR3 length: 17 residues. Germline trimming cut 0 bases from V and 4 bases from J; bases unmatched to any gene: 6. CDR1 and CDR2 from the germline V gene are MNHEY and SVGAGI. In DNA, the CDR3 is TGTGCCAGCAGTTACTCGGCGACAGGGGGCGGGAATCAGCCCCAGCATTTT. Translating it yields CASSYSATGGGNQPQHF.

The chain uses TRBV3-1 and TRBJ2-7, with TRBD1 matching 8 bases. V dropped 4 bases and J dropped 4; count of bases not matched to a gene: 6. Per germline, CDR1 LGHDT and CDR2 YNNKEL (reference sequence). The CDR3 runs to 14 residues. The CDR3 DNA reads as TGTGCCAGCAGCCCAGGGACAGGCAATTACGAGCAGTACGTC. It specifies CASSPGTGNYEQYV.

This clonotype was recorded many times. The chain links TRBV29-1 to TRBJ2-7, with D unclear. This CDR3 has 15 amino acids. V was clipped by 4 bases and J by 0 bases, with 16 bases between them. CDR1 SQVTM and CDR2 ANQGSEA come from the germline V gene. CDR3 loop: CSVVPARRRSYEQYF. The CDR3 nucleotides are TGCAGCGTTGTCCCCGCCAGGCGACGCTCCTACGAGCAGTACTTC.

This clonotype was detected a few times. The gene calls are TRBV6-6 and TRBJ2-7; D gene unclear. CDR1 is MNHNY, CDR2 SVGAGI, per germline (reference sequence). This CDR3 contains 17 residues. V was pared by 6 bases and J by 1 base, with 22 bases between. CDR3 region: CASSFAAVPSRSYEQYF. CDR3 nucleotides: TGTGCCAGCAGCTTTGCCGCAGTGCCGAGTAGGTCCTACGAGCAGTACTTC.

This clonotype was counted ten times or more. The chain employs TRBV21-1 and TRBJ1-6; TRBD1 was called by the table and not checked on the DNA. TRBV21-1 is classified as a pseudogene. CDR3 length equals 15 residues. The DNA of the CDR3 is TGTGCCAGCAGCAACCAGCGGGACAGAAATTCACCCCTCCACTTT. Its protein product is CASSNQRDRNSPLHF.